A single sample gave rise to the 29 T cell receptor beta chains below, sequenced in a study of human T cells and chemical hapten exposure. In TCRdb, the RACE reads were re-called with MiXCR into one record per CDR3 protein. The profile covers 95,000 to 150,000 distinct CDR3 sequences, with roughly 15% appearing a single time and less than 0.95% taken by the ten largest. Time point denoted: patch test 1, 2 weeks after DPC sensitization. Treatment in this sample: therapeutic diphenylcyclopropenone sensitization with weekly scalp DPC. This sample comprised whole blood, obtained in connection with sensitization to the hapten diphenylcyclopropenone (DPC). All receptors derive from a man in his late teens or twenties with alopecia areata. Some clones in this sample may be carry-over from other donors' samples.

This clonotype was counted only a few times. The chain uses TRBV5-1 and TRBJ1-1; D remains ambiguous. The germline CDR1 and CDR2 sequences are SGHRS and YFSETQ. Trimming removed 1 base at V and 3 bases at J, with 10 bases between. The length of the CDR3 is 14 residues. CDR3 protein: CASSLQREDTEAFF. The CDR3 nucleotides are TGCGCCAGCAGCTTGCAACGGGAGGACACTGAAGCTTTCTTT.

V and J are TRBV28 and TRBJ2-7; perhaps TRBD1 as D (6 bases). The CDR3 contains 16 residues. The germline V and J ends were trimmed by 2 bases and 2 bases, with 16 bases remaining between them. In germline, CDR1 is MDHEN, CDR2 SYDVKM. CDR3 amino acids: CASSLASAGDPYEQYF. The CDR3 coding sequence is TGTGCCAGCAGTTTAGCTTCGGCAGGGGACCCCTACGAGCAGTACTTC.

The chain links TRBV27 to TRBJ2-3; D remains unclear. Between the trimmed V and J ends, which lost 4 bases and 6 bases, there was a span of 11 bases. The CDR3 consists of 13 residues. Looked up from germline, CDR1 is MNHEY and CDR2 is SMNVEV (reference sequence). The CDR3 loop is CASSSSNRDTQYF. DNA of the CDR3: TGTGCCAGCAGTTCTTCCAACCGGGATACGCAGTATTTT.

There are a few counts of this clonotype. The chain joins TRBV15 to TRBJ2-1; D not certain. The CDR3 extends over 18 amino acids. CDR1 is LNHNV and CDR2 is YYDKDF in the germline V gene (reference sequence). The V gene lost 3 bases and the J gene lost 4 bases, with 22 bases spanning the gap. CDR3 amino acids: CATSSGWARRPRYNEQFF. The CDR3 coding sequence is TGTGCCACCAGCAGTGGTTGGGCGAGACGCCCCAGATACAATGAGCAGTTCTTC. The full variable domain, in which reference TRBV15 and TRBJ2-1 provide the parts outside the CDR3, is DAMVIQNPRYQVTQFGKPVTLSCSQTLNHNVMYWYQQKSSQAPKLLFHYYDKDFNNEADTPDNFQSRRPNTSFCFLDIRSPGLGDTAMYLCATSSGWARRPRYNEQFFGPGTRLTVL.

In its sample, this clonotype was seen a few times. The chain links TRBV6-5 to TRBJ2-7; maybe TRBD1 (6 bases). Trimming pared 10 bases from V and 3 bases from J, leaving 13 bases between. The CDR3 extends over 12 amino acids. Looked up from germline, CDR1 is MNHEY and CDR2 is SVGAGI. The CDR3 sequence is CATLSDSYEQYF. The CDR3, as DNA: TGTGCCACCTTGTCGGACAGCTACGAGCAGTACTTC.

This clonotype was detected only once. This chain joins TRBV28 and TRBJ2-4; D gene uncertain. From germline, CDR1 is MDHEN and CDR2 SYDVKM. The length of the CDR3 is 12 residues. Trimming removed 5 bases at V and 2 bases at J, with 4 bases between. CDR3 sequence reads: CASSSPKNIQYF. As DNA, the CDR3 is TGTGCCAGCAGTAGCCCCAAAAACATTCAGTACTTC.

This clonotype was counted at least ten times. The V gene is TRBV18, the J gene TRBJ2-5, with TRBD1 matching 8 bases. CDR3 size: 16 residues. V shed 2 bases, J shed 4 bases, and the junction held 9 bases outside the gene matches. Germline V CDR1 and CDR2: KGHSH, LQKENI. The CDR3 DNA sequence: TGTGCCAGCTCACCAGGAGGACAGGGACCACGAGAGACCCAGTACTTC. Its protein is CASSPGGQGPRETQYF.

This clonotype was seen many times. The genes are TRBV27 and TRBJ1-2; possible D gene TRBD1, 6 bases. Looked up from germline, CDR1 is MNHEY and CDR2 is SMNVEV (reference sequence). V was pared by 8 bases and J by 3 bases, with 16 bases between. CDR3 length: 14 residues. The DNA for the CDR3 is TGTGCCAGCCGAAAGGCAGGGGAAGACTATGGCTACACCTTC. Protein product: CASRKAGEDYGYTF.

As DNA, the CDR3 is TGTGCCAGCAGCCCTACCGGGACTAGCACCAATGAGCAGTTCTTC. The encoded protein is CASSPTGTSTNEQFF. The chain recombines TRBV7-3 with TRBJ2-1; 9 bases line up with TRBD2. V dropped 5 bases and J dropped 6; count of bases not matched to a gene: 8. Germline CDR1 is SGHTA and CDR2 is FQGTGA. The CDR3 runs 15 residues.

CDR3 sequence: CASSRAGTRETQYF. The DNA for the CDR3 is TGTGCCAGCAGCCGAGCCGGGACTCGGGAGACCCAGTACTTC. The chain links TRBV3-1 to TRBJ2-5; possibly TRBD2 for D (6 bases). CDR1 is LGHDT and CDR2 is YNNKEL in the germline V gene (reference sequence). The CDR3 extends over 14 amino acids. V lost 4 bases to trimming and J lost 5 bases, with 14 bases between them.

This clonotype was seen only a few times. This chain links TRBV7-3 with TRBJ2-5; weak D call: TRBD1 (5 bases). V gave up 3 bases and J gave up 1 base, with 9 bases separating them. The CDR3 runs 14 residues. Germline V gene data show CDR1 as SGHTA and CDR2 as FQGTGA. The CDR3 DNA follows: TGTGCCAGCAGCTTTGGACACCTCCAAGAGACCCAGTACTTC. It codes for CASSFGHLQETQYF.

This clonotype showed up just a few times. The V gene is TRBV7-2, the J gene TRBJ2-5, with TRBD2 as a possible D gene (6 bases). Germline V lookup: CDR1 SGHTA, CDR2 FQGNSA. The CDR3 runs 15 residues. V was pared by 4 bases and J by 4 bases, with 16 bases between. This CDR3 is CASSSHSGEGETQYF. CDR3 coding DNA: TGTGCCAGCAGCTCACACTCGGGGGAAGGAGAGACCCAGTACTTC. Drawing the rest from reference TRBV7-2 and TRBJ2-5, the complete variable domain is GAGVSQSPSNKVTEKGKDVELRCDPISGHTALYWYRQSLGQGLEFLIYFQGNSAPDKSGLPSDRFSAERTGGSVSTLTIQRTQQEDSAVYLCASSSHSGEGETQYFGPGTRLLVL.

The chain uses TRBV5-1 and TRBJ2-5; D gene ambiguous. Germline CDR1 reads SGHRS; CDR2 reads YFSETQ. The CDR3 loop spans 11 amino acids. V lost 7 bases to trimming and J lost 1 base, with 5 bases between them. Written as DNA, the CDR3 is TGCGCCAGCGCCCTCCAAGAGACCCAGTACTTC. This sequence encodes CASALQETQYF.

The chain employs TRBV12-3 or TRBV12-4 and TRBJ2-3; 10 positions agree with TRBD2. This CDR3 has 16 amino acids. V shed 5 bases and J 2 bases; nucleotides not matched to a gene: 7. The CDR3 DNA reads TGTGCCAGCAGTAGCGGGACTAGCGAATTCACAGATACGCAGTATTTT. Encoded protein: CASSSGTSEFTDTQYF.

This clonotype was recorded a few times. The chain uses TRBV20-1 and TRBJ2-7; D is perhaps TRBD1 (6 bases). From germline, CDR1 is DFQATT and CDR2 SNEGSKA (reference sequence). V lost 5 bases, J lost 2 bases, and 16 bases lay in between. The CDR3 contains 14 residues. The CDR3 loop is CSAQNPQGTYEQYF. For the CDR3, the DNA is TGCAGTGCTCAAAACCCCCAGGGGACCTACGAGCAGTACTTC.

At least ten counts were recorded for this clonotype. For the CDR3, the DNA is TGTGCCATCTCCTCCCGGGGGGAGAACACCGGGGAGCTGTTTTTT. Translating gives CAISSRGENTGELFF. V gene TRBV7-9 combines with J gene TRBJ2-2, with 7 bases matching TRBD2. From germline, CDR1 is SEHNR and CDR2 FQNEAQ (reference sequence). The V gene end was trimmed by 10 bases and the J gene end by 1 base; junction bases not matched to a gene: 9. The CDR3 is 15 amino acids. Together with reference TRBV7-9 and TRBJ2-2, the CDR3 gives the full variable domain: DTGVSQNPRHKITKRGQNVTFRCDPISEHNRLYWYRQTLGQGPEFLTYFQNEAQLEKSRLLSDRFSAERPKGSFSTLEIQRTEQGDSAMYLCAISSRGENTGELFFGEGSRLTVL.

The chain combines TRBV6-6 with TRBJ1-1; D not resolved. The CDR3 is 16 amino acids. Trimming left V 6 bases short and J 2 bases short, with 19 bases between. Germline V gives CDR1 MNHNY, CDR2 SVGAGI (reference sequence). Here the CDR3 reads CASRTPRRETNTEAFF. In DNA, the CDR3 is TGTGCCAGCAGAACCCCCCGACGGGAAACCAACACTGAAGCTTTCTTT.

This clonotype was counted a few times. CDR3 bases: TGTGCCAGCAGGATGACTAGCGGTAGCACAGATACGCAGTATTTT. This sequence encodes CASRMTSGSTDTQYF. The chain carries TRBV6-4 and TRBJ2-3; 9 bases match TRBD2. V was clipped by 6 bases and J by 0 bases; unmatched bases: 4. Germline CDR1 and CDR2: MRHNA and SNTAGT. The CDR3 extends over 15 amino acids.

The chain recombines TRBV24-1 with TRBJ1-5; a weak D match, TRBD1 (5 bases). The CDR3 consists of 13 residues. CDR1 is KGHDR, CDR2 SFDVKD, per germline. V lost 6 bases and J 4 bases, leaving 9 bases between the germline ends. CDR3 in DNA: TGTGCCACCAGTCGGGGCGGAAATCAGCCCCAGCATTTT. Its translation: CATSRGGNQPQHF.

The J gene is TRBJ2-1, the V gene TRBV18, with D possibly called TRBD1 or TRBD2 (5 bases each). Trimming took off 2 bases at V and 4 bases at J, with 9 bases between the two ends. CDR3 length equals 14 residues. The V gene's germline CDR1 is KGHSH and CDR2 LQKENI. The DNA of the CDR3 is TGTGCCAGCTCACCAGGGACCCAGTACAATGAGCAGTTCTTC. Translation: CASSPGTQYNEQFF.

The J gene is TRBJ2-7, the V gene TRBV27, with TRBD1 identical over 8 bases. The CDR3 extends over 12 amino acids. The trim removed 5 bases at V and 6 bases at J, leaving 3 bases unmatched. Per the germline V gene, CDR1 is MNHEY and CDR2 is SMNVEV (reference sequence). The CDR3 loop is CASSGDRGEQYF. CDR3 bases: TGTGCCAGCAGTGGAGACAGGGGCGAGCAGTACTTC.

The chain recombines TRBV7-6 with TRBJ2-1, with D unresolved. Germline V gives CDR1 SGHVS, CDR2 FNYEAQ. The ends were cut back, 3 bases at V and 4 bases at J, with 7 bases in the middle. This CDR3 has 13 residues. The CDR3 DNA is TGTGCCAGCAGCTTCCAGAGATACAATGAGCAGTTCTTC. As protein: CASSFQRYNEQFF.

This clonotype was counted between two and nine times. V is TRBV18 and J is TRBJ1-3; no clear D. In germline, CDR1 is KGHSH, CDR2 LQKENI. This CDR3 is 16 amino acids long. The germline V and J ends were trimmed by 4 bases and 1 base, with 14 bases remaining between them. CDR3 in amino acids: CASSRLPGPSGNTIYF. CDR3 coding DNA: TGTGCCAGCTCACGGCTTCCAGGACCATCTGGAAACACCATATATTTT.

V usage is TRBV7-6 and J usage is TRBJ2-2; 8 bases are shared with TRBD2. Germline V gene sequence: CDR1 SGHVS, CDR2 FNYEAQ. With 3 bases clipped from V and 4 bases from J, the junction kept 7 bases outside the gene matches. CDR3 size: 16 residues. In nucleotides, the CDR3 is TGTGCCAGCAGCTTCGGGACTAGTTCGACCACCGGGGAGCTGTTTTTT. Encoded protein: CASSFGTSSTTGELFF.

The CDR3 sequence is CATATRSRANTQYF. For the CDR3, the DNA is TGTGCCACCGCGACTAGATCCCGGGCCAATACGCAGTATTTT. The rearrangement uses TRBV19 and TRBJ2-3, with D tentatively TRBD2 (6 bases). The CDR3 extends over 14 amino acids. The ends were cut back, 10 bases at V and 7 bases at J, with 21 bases in the middle. Per the germline V gene, CDR1 is LNHDA and CDR2 is SQIVND (reference sequence). Full variable domain (missing parts from reference TRBV19 and TRBJ2-3): DGGITQSPKYLFRKEGQNVTLSCEQNLNHDAMYWYRQDPGQGLRLIYYSQIVNDFQKGDIAEGYSVSREKKESFPLTVTSAQKNPTAFYLCATATRSRANTQYFGPGTRLTVL.

This clonotype has more than one count but fewer than ten. The chain has TRBV7-8 and TRBJ1-1, with D maybe TRBD1 (5 bases). Germline V lookup: CDR1 SGHVS, CDR2 FQNEAQ. The V gene lost 0 bases and the J gene lost 4 bases, with 15 bases spanning the gap. The CDR3 length is 16 residues. CDR3 sequence reads: CASSLAHGRVSTEAFF. DNA for the CDR3: TGTGCCAGCAGCTTAGCGCATGGCAGGGTGAGCACTGAAGCTTTCTTT.

This rearrangement joins TRBV12-3 or TRBV12-4 to TRBJ1-4; TRBD1 matches 7 bases. Losses at the gene ends were 5 bases for V and 6 bases for J; bases not matched to a gene: 6. The CDR3 extends over 14 amino acids. In nucleotides, the CDR3 is TGTGCCAGCAGTAGGGGGCAATTTGATGAAAAACTGTTTTTT. It encodes CASSRGQFDEKLFF.

CDR3 amino acids: CASSYSSNGRGAFF. As DNA, the CDR3 is TGTGCCAGCAGTTACTCCTCGAACGGCAGGGGGGCTTTCTTT. This rearrangement joins TRBV6-6 to TRBJ1-1, with 7 bases matching TRBD1. Germline lookup yields CDR1 MNHNY and CDR2 SVGAGI (reference sequence). The CDR3 extends over 14 amino acids. V dropped 0 bases and J dropped 11; count of bases not matched to a gene: 9.

This clonotype came up a few times. The chain recombines TRBV29-1 with TRBJ1-1, with 10 bases aligning to TRBD1. Germline trimming cut 4 bases from V and 1 base from J; bases unmatched to any gene: 6. The CDR3 is 15 amino acids. In germline, CDR1 is SQVTM, CDR2 ANQGSEA. In DNA form, the CDR3 reads TGCAGCGTTGCTGGGACAGGGGTTTGGAACACTGAAGCTTTCTTT. Its protein is CSVAGTGVWNTEAFF.